What follows are 16 T cell receptor beta chains derived from one specimen sequenced in a study of cytomegalovirus exposure and HLA in healthy donors. This PCR relied on a set of 60 Vbeta primers and 13 Jbeta primers. Assay used: immunoSEQ multiplex PCR; TCRdb lists only in-frame clones, some missing. Of fewer than 200,000 clones listed, over 60% were seen once; the top ten hold 5.7%. Sequenced: PBMCs. All receptors come from a man in his forties in good health and CMV-seronegative.

The chain couples TRBV4-1 to TRBJ2-1; TRBD2 matches 7 bases. The V segment lost 6 bases and the J segment 9 bases; nucleotides outside the gene matches: 11. The CDR3 covers 14 residues. Germline V lookup: CDR1 MGHRA, CDR2 YSYEKL. CDR3 amino acids: CASRIGAGVLEQFF. CDR3 DNA: TGCGCCAGCAGAATAGGGGCGGGAGTCCTTGAGCAGTTCTTC.

The V and J genes are TRBV7-2 and TRBJ2-3; D might be TRBD2 (6 bases). Trimming pared 2 bases from V and 6 bases from J, leaving 15 bases between. Germline-derived CDR1 and CDR2 are SGHTA and FQGNSA. This CDR3 is 15 amino acids long. DNA for the CDR3: TGTGCCAGCAGCTTATGGATATCGGCGGGGGATACGCAGTATTTT. The encoded protein is CASSLWISAGDTQYF.

The chain is built from TRBV5-4 and TRBJ1-5; 9 bases align to TRBD1. Germline assignment: CDR1 SGHNT and CDR2 YYREEE (reference sequence). Losses at the gene ends were 4 bases for V and 6 bases for J; bases not matched to a gene: 5. This CDR3 comprises 14 residues. The CDR3 bases are TGTGCCAGCAGCATGGACAGGGGTTTTCAGCCCCAGCATTTT. Its protein is CASSMDRGFQPQHF.

The chain has TRBV7-8 and TRBJ1-4; 10 bases are shared with TRBD1. Germline-derived CDR1 and CDR2 are SGHVS and FQNEAQ. The length of the CDR3 is 15 residues. V shed 4 bases, J shed 3 bases, and the junction held 2 bases outside the gene matches. The CDR3 DNA sequence: TGTGCCAGCAGCTCCGGGACAGGGGCTAATGAAAAACTGTTTTTT. As protein: CASSSGTGANEKLFF.

This clone was seen a handful of times. The chain employs TRBV30 and TRBJ2-3; 15 bases fit TRBD2. The V gene end was trimmed by 3 bases and the J gene end by 5 bases; junction bases not matched to a gene: 15. The V gene's germline CDR1 is GTSNPN and CDR2 SVGIG (reference sequence). This CDR3 has 19 residues. CDR3 protein: CAWSAGQGLAGGPEDTQYF. CDR3 nucleotides: TGTGCCTGGAGCGCTGGACAGGGACTAGCGGGAGGCCCAGAAGATACGCAGTATTTT.

The rearrangement links TRBV7-9 to TRBJ1-2; D is perhaps TRBD1 (5 bases). The CDR3 has 13 amino acids. Trimming left V 3 bases short and J 5 bases short, with 10 bases between. Germline CDR1 reads SEHNR; CDR2 reads FQNEAQ (reference sequence). The CDR3 sequence: CASSFGTFYGYTF. The CDR3 DNA reads as TGTGCCAGCAGCTTCGGGACTTTTTATGGCTACACCTTC.

The chain recombines TRBV7-6 with TRBJ2-1, with 7 bases that match TRBD1. After removal of 2 bases from V and 0 bases from J, the junction contained 10 bases not matched to a gene. The CDR3 loop spans 18 amino acids. Germline V gene sequence: CDR1 SGHVS, CDR2 FNYEAQ. CDR3 in amino acids: CASSLTTPQGDSYNEQFF. CDR3 DNA sequence: TGTGCCAGCAGCTTAACTACGCCCCAGGGGGACTCCTACAATGAGCAGTTCTTC.

This chain links TRBV5-4 with TRBJ2-2; 13 nucleotides match TRBD2. This CDR3 has 16 residues. From germline, CDR1 is SGHNT and CDR2 YYREEE (reference sequence). With V trimmed by 5 bases and J by 6 bases, 7 bases remained unmatched. Written as DNA, the CDR3 is TGTGCCAGCAGTGCCCCGGGACTAGCGGGATCCGGGGAGCTGTTTTTT. Translated, it gives CASSAPGLAGSGELFF.

The rearrangement uses TRBV30 and TRBJ2-7; maybe TRBD2 (6 bases). The germline V gene encodes CDR1 GTSNPN and CDR2 SVGIG (reference sequence). Trimming took 1 base from V and 0 from J, leaving 10 bases between them. The CDR3 consists of 14 residues. CDR3 region: CAWSGRGISYEQYF. The CDR3 nucleotides are TGTGCCTGGAGTGGGCGCGGGATCTCCTACGAGCAGTACTTC.

A few counts support this clone. V and J are TRBV7-9 and TRBJ1-1; tentative D call: TRBD1 (5 bases). V was pared by 4 bases and J by 3 bases, with 12 bases between. This CDR3 spans 14 amino acids. Germline CDR1 is SEHNR and CDR2 is FQNEAQ (reference sequence). DNA of the CDR3: TGTGCCAGCAGCTCCTCCCAGGGTTACACTGAAGCTTTCTTT. It yields the protein CASSSSQGYTEAFF. The whole variable domain, remainder taken from reference TRBV7-9 and TRBJ1-1, is DTGVSQNPRHKITKRGQNVTFRCDPISEHNRLYWYRQTLGQGPEFLTYFQNEAQLEKSRLLSDRFSAERPKGSFSTLEIQRTEQGDSAMYLCASSSSQGYTEAFFGQGTRLTVV.

This rearrangement joins TRBV11-2 to TRBJ2-7; possible D gene TRBD2, 6 bases. The CDR3 totals 15 residues. Per germline, CDR1 SGHAT and CDR2 FQNNGV. The V gene lost 1 base and the J gene lost 6 bases, with 16 bases spanning the gap. As DNA, the CDR3 is TGTGCCAGCAGCTTAGGGGGGACTGTGTCGGGCGAGCAGTACTTC. Its protein product is CASSLGGTVSGEQYF.

The CDR3 DNA sequence: TGCAGCGTCCTCCCGGGACAGGGGAGAAGGAACTCTTACGAGCAGTACTTC. Protein: CSVLPGQGRRNSYEQYF. The rearrangement links TRBV29-1 to TRBJ2-5; 10 nucleotides align to TRBD1. The J call may be wrong; the DNA end is better matched by TRBJ2-7. The CDR3 is 17 residues long. The germline CDR1 and CDR2 sequences are SQVTM and ANQGSEA.

The rearrangement uses TRBV9 and TRBJ2-5, with TRBD2 matching 9 bases. Germline V gene lookup returns CDR1 SGDLS and CDR2 YYNGEE. The length of the CDR3 is 17 residues. V lost 0 bases to trimming and J lost 5 bases; unmatched junction nucleotides: 11. DNA of the CDR3: TGTGCCAGCAGCGTAGCGTCAGGCGGGGGGGCCAGGGAGACCCAGTACTTC. Translating gives CASSVASGGGARETQYF.

This clone was detected only once. This chain joins TRBV4-3 and TRBJ2-7; 12 bases match TRBD2. V lost 3 bases, J lost 2 bases, and 5 bases stayed unmatched. Per germline, CDR1 LGHNA and CDR2 YSLEER. This CDR3 is 16 amino acids long. CDR3 amino acids: CASSQDRLAGAYEQYF. The DNA for the CDR3 is TGCGCCAGCAGCCAGGACCGACTAGCGGGGGCCTACGAGCAGTACTTC.

J is TRBJ1-1 and V is TRBV9; D possibly corresponds to TRBD1 (5 bases). The CDR3 runs 15 residues. V was cut by 0 bases and J by 0 bases, with 9 bases left in between. CDR1 is SGDLS, CDR2 YYNGEE, per germline. Here the CDR3 reads CASSVGGRLNTEAFF. CDR3 in DNA: TGTGCCAGCAGCGTAGGGGGCAGATTGAACACTGAAGCTTTCTTT. Supplemented by reference TRBV9 and TRBJ1-1, the full variable domain reads DSGVTQTPKHLITATGQRVTLRCSPRSGDLSVYWYQQSLDQGLQFLIQYYNGEERAKGNILERFSAQQFPDLHSELNLSSLELGDSALYFCASSVGGRLNTEAFFGQGTRLTVV.

The chain links TRBV7-9 to TRBJ1-1, with TRBD1 as a possible D gene (5 bases). V was trimmed by 0 bases and J by 5 bases, leaving 13 bases between them. The CDR3 is made up of 15 amino acids. The germline V gene has CDR1 SEHNR and CDR2 FQNEAQ (reference sequence). The CDR3 nucleotides are TGTGCCAGCAGCTTAGCGGGGGGAGTGAGGACTGAAGCTTTCTTT. Translating gives CASSLAGGVRTEAFF. The full variable domain, rest sourced from reference TRBV7-9 and TRBJ1-1, is DTGVSQNPRHKITKRGQNVTFRCDPISEHNRLYWYRQTLGQGPEFLTYFQNEAQLEKSRLLSDRFSAERPKGSFSTLEIQRTEQGDSAMYLCASSLAGGVRTEAFFGQGTRLTVV.